A single sample gave rise to the 24 T cell receptor beta chains below, sequenced in a study of PD-1 blockade in classical Hodgkin lymphoma. Relapses following autologous stem cell transplantation were seen in all patients, with brentuximab vedotin exposure varying. Clones were read by immunoSEQ multiplex PCR, and TCRdb kept only the in-frame ones, dropping some. Here the sample spans 12,000 to 15,000 clones, roughly 82% being singletons. The specimen comprised peripheral blood mononuclear cells (PBMCs), sampled at baseline. Source of these receptors: a human donor with classical Hodgkin lymphoma.

The chain employs TRBV19 and TRBJ2-2, with D perhaps being TRBD1 or TRBD2 (6 bases each). Germline values: CDR1 LNHDA, CDR2 SQIVND (reference sequence). V lost 5 bases, J lost 3 bases, and 22 bases lay in between. This CDR3 is 18 amino acids long. CDR3 sequence (DNA): TGTGCCAGTAGTTCACGGGCGTGGGGGGACAAGGACACCGGGGAGCTGTTTTTT. This codes for CASSSRAWGDKDTGELFF.

The chain is built from TRBV19 and TRBJ2-1, with 8 bases lining up with TRBD1. CDR1 LNHDA and CDR2 SQIVND come from the germline V gene (reference sequence). Trimming at V came to 1 base and at J to 7 bases, leaving 9 bases not matched to a gene. The CDR3 contains 16 residues. The DNA of the CDR3 is TGTGCCAGTAGTATAGGGGGCAGGGGGCTGAGGAATGAGCAGTTCTTC. It encodes CASSIGGRGLRNEQFF.

The chain joins TRBV18 to TRBJ2-7; maybe TRBD2 (5 bases). Per the germline V gene, CDR1 is KGHSH and CDR2 is LQKENI. V gave up 4 bases and J gave up 1 base, with 17 bases separating them. The CDR3 runs 16 residues. CDR3 coding DNA: TGTGCCAGCTCACGCGGTGCCTGGGAGATGTCCTACGAGCAGTACTTC. The encoded protein is CASSRGAWEMSYEQYF.

The chain couples TRBV7-2 to TRBJ2-7; D tentatively fits TRBD1 or TRBD2 (5 bases each). The germline V gene encodes CDR1 SGHTA and CDR2 FQGNSA. Trimming cost V 7 bases and J 1 base, with 11 bases left between them. The CDR3 covers 13 residues. The CDR3 nucleotides read TGTGCCAGCACCTGGGACGCTTCCTACGAGCAGTACTTC. Amino acids: CASTWDASYEQYF. The variable domain in full, completed from reference TRBV7-2 and TRBJ2-7, reads GAGVSQSPSNKVTEKGKDVELRCDPISGHTALYWYRQSLGQGLEFLIYFQGNSAPDKSGLPSDRFSAERTGGSVSTLTIQRTQQEDSAVYLCASTWDASYEQYFGPGTRLTVT.

CDR3 protein: CASSLSAGLNSPLHF. DNA of the CDR3: TGTGCCAGCAGTTTATCAGCAGGATTGAATTCACCCCTCCACTTT. The V gene is TRBV27, the J gene TRBJ1-6; D gene uncertain. The CDR3 sequence is 15 residues long. V lost 0 bases to trimming and J lost 7 bases, with 10 bases between them. In germline, CDR1 is MNHEY, CDR2 SMNVEV (reference sequence).

V usage is TRBV7-2 and J usage is TRBJ2-5; weak D call: TRBD2 (5 bases). The V and J ends lost 5 bases and 11 bases respectively, with 15 bases between them. Germline lookup yields CDR1 SGHTA and CDR2 FQGNSA. The CDR3 has 12 amino acids. CDR3 bases: TGTGCCAGCAGCGACACAGTTAGGGAGCAGTACTTC. This gives the protein CASSDTVREQYF.

This chain uses TRBV28 with TRBJ1-2; 9 positions agree with TRBD1. CDR3 length: 14 amino acids. Germline CDR1 and CDR2: MDHEN and SYDVKM. V lost 7 bases to trimming and J lost 7 bases; unmatched junction nucleotides: 10. CDR3 DNA sequence: TGTGCCAGCAAACATCCACAGGGGGCCGGTGGCTACACCTTC. This translates into CASKHPQGAGGYTF.

The chain links TRBV18 to TRBJ2-3; D is possibly TRBD2 (5 bases). V was pared by 8 bases and J by 0 bases, with 15 bases between. Per the germline V gene, CDR1 is KGHSH and CDR2 is LQKENI. This CDR3 contains 15 residues. The CDR3 loop reads CASDTGSGSTDTQYF. For the CDR3, the DNA is TGTGCCAGCGATACTGGGAGCGGCAGCACAGATACGCAGTATTTT.

The rearrangement uses TRBV7-9 and TRBJ2-4; D is unclear. The CDR3 is made up of 15 amino acids. Germline V gene data show CDR1 as SEHNR and CDR2 as FQNEAQ (reference sequence). Trimming cost V 2 bases and J 0 bases, with 8 bases left between them. In nucleotides, the CDR3 is TGTGCCAGCAGCTTATCAGAGTTAGCCAAAAACATTCAGTACTTC. The encoded protein is CASSLSELAKNIQYF. The full variable domain, its missing parts supplied by reference TRBV7-9 and TRBJ2-4, is DTGVSQNPRHKITKRGQNVTFRCDPISEHNRLYWYRQTLGQGPEFLTYFQNEAQLEKSRLLSDRFSAERPKGSFSTLEIQRTEQGDSAMYLCASSLSELAKNIQYFGAGTRLSVL.

This clone came up once. V gene TRBV6-6 combines with J gene TRBJ2-1, with D perhaps given as TRBD1 or TRBD2 (5 bases each). Per germline, CDR1 MNHNY and CDR2 SVGAGI (reference sequence). Deletions cut 5 bases from V and 8 bases from J, with 13 bases between. This CDR3 contains 13 residues. This CDR3 reads CASSLTGRDEQFF. The CDR3 nucleotides are TGTGCCAGCAGTCTAACGGGACGTGATGAGCAGTTCTTC.

The chain combines TRBV15 with TRBJ1-2; 7 bases are a match to TRBD1. Unmatched junction bases numbered 0, after V lost 1 base and J lost 1 base. The germline V gene encodes CDR1 LNHNV and CDR2 YYDKDF (reference sequence). This CDR3 region has 14 residues. DNA of the CDR3: TGTGCCACCAGCAGAGGGGACAGTAACTATGGCTACACCTTC. Amino acid sequence: CATSRGDSNYGYTF.

This clone was recorded once. The V and J genes are TRBV7-2 and TRBJ2-7; D gene ambiguous. Germline V gene data show CDR1 as SGHTA and CDR2 as FQGNSA. V was cut by 1 base and J by 0 bases, with 16 bases left in between. The CDR3 covers 17 residues. CDR3 nucleotide sequence: TGTGCCAGCAGCTTAGGGTTACCCGGGCGGATCTCCTACGAGCAGTACTTC. It yields the protein CASSLGLPGRISYEQYF.

Concerning this clone: The junction shows a germline mismatch at one end, possibly a read error. Other nucleotide sequences from this sample produce the same CDR3. V is TRBV28 and J is TRBJ1-5; D is undetermined. The CDR3 is 14 amino acids. Germline V gene lookup returns CDR1 MDHEN and CDR2 SYDVKM. The CDR3 nucleotides read TGCGCCAGCAGCCCTACCCTGCCCTATCAGCCCCAGCATTTT. This encodes CASSPTLPYQPQHF.

This chain uses TRBV2 with TRBJ1-1; 8 bases map to TRBD1. CDR1 and CDR2 from the germline V gene are SNHLY and FYNNEI. The CDR3 runs to 14 residues. Trimming at V came to 8 bases and at J to 6 bases, leaving 11 bases not matched to a gene. The CDR3 DNA is TGTGCCAGCGGTGGACAGGGCCTGGGAGCTGAAGCTTTCTTT. This codes for CASGGQGLGAEAFF.

The rearrangement joins TRBV2 to TRBJ2-1, with D possibly TRBD2 on 6 matching bases. CDR1 is SNHLY and CDR2 is FYNNEI in the germline V gene. The CDR3 has 14 residues. Trimming pared 10 bases from V and 4 bases from J, leaving 17 bases between. The DNA for the CDR3 is TGTGCCACCACTGCCGGGACTCATTACAATGAGCAGTTCTTC. Translation gives CATTAGTHYNEQFF.

This clone has just one count. The rearrangement uses TRBV6-1 and TRBJ1-1; perhaps TRBD1 as D (6 bases). The V gene's germline CDR1 is MNHNS and CDR2 SASEGT. V was pared by 8 bases and J by 1 base, with 11 bases between. The CDR3 is 13 amino acids. The CDR3 nucleotides are TGTGCCAGCCGGGACAAACAGAACACTGAAGCTTTCTTT. This codes for CASRDKQNTEAFF.

CDR3 sequence: CASSPLGETYEQYF. For the CDR3, the DNA is TGTGCCAGCTCACCACTTGGGGAGACGTACGAGCAGTACTTC. V is TRBV18 and J is TRBJ2-7; possibly TRBD2 for D (5 bases). CDR3 length equals 14 residues. The germline gives CDR1 KGHSH, CDR2 LQKENI. V was clipped by 1 base and J by 4 bases, with 11 bases between them.

This sequence joins TRBV19 and TRBJ2-7; D tentatively reads TRBD1 or TRBD2 (5 bases each). Germline lookup yields CDR1 LNHDA and CDR2 SQIVND (reference sequence). This CDR3 comprises 14 residues. V was clipped by 3 bases and J by 5 bases, with 14 bases between them. CDR3 protein: CASSMRAGRDEQYF. The CDR3 DNA follows: TGTGCCAGTAGTATGAGGGCAGGGCGGGACGAGCAGTACTTC.

This clone occurred once. V is TRBV11-2 and J is TRBJ2-1; TRBD2 aligns across 15 bases. The CDR3 consists of 13 residues. V was pared by 3 bases and J by 12 bases, with 0 bases of the junction left unmatched. The V gene's germline CDR1 is SGHAT and CDR2 FQNNGV. CDR3 residues: CASSLGLAGGQFF. The CDR3 DNA reads as TGTGCCAGCAGCTTGGGACTAGCGGGGGGGCAGTTCTTC.

The chain links TRBV4-2 to TRBJ2-7; D unclear. The CDR3 sequence is 13 residues long. Trimming cost V 1 base and J 5 bases, with 9 bases left between them. From germline, CDR1 is LGHNA and CDR2 YNFKEQ. The CDR3 loop reads CASSQGRVDEQYF. CDR3 sequence (DNA): TGTGCCAGCAGCCAAGGACGGGTAGACGAGCAGTACTTC.

V gene TRBV7-3 combines with J gene TRBJ1-1; D call uncertain. The germline CDR1 and CDR2 sequences are SGHTA and FQGTGA. The CDR3 consists of 15 residues. Trimming shortened V by 7 bases and J by 6 bases, and 21 bases separated the two germline ends. The CDR3 DNA follows: TGTGCCAGCACCCAACCGGGGTTCTCGGTCTCTGAAGCTTTCTTT. Its protein product is CASTQPGFSVSEAFF.

CDR3 nucleotides: TGTGCCAGCAGCCCGGACAGGAGCTCCTACGAGCAGTACTTC. Translated: CASSPDRSSYEQYF. This sequence joins TRBV7-9 and TRBJ2-7, with TRBD1 identical over 7 bases. The CDR3 sequence is 14 residues long. The germline gives CDR1 SEHNR, CDR2 FQNEAQ (reference sequence). V was clipped by 5 bases and J by 0 bases; unmatched bases: 4.

The rearrangement joins TRBV27 to TRBJ2-7; 7 nucleotides align to TRBD1. The CDR3 has 15 amino acids. The V and J ends lost 6 bases and 9 bases, in that order; junction bases with no gene match: 17. CDR1 and CDR2 from the germline V gene are MNHEY and SMNVEV (reference sequence). Here the CDR3 DNA reads TGTGCCAGCAGCCCCCCGGGACAGTTTCCCTGGGGGCAGTACTTC. It encodes CASSPPGQFPWGQYF.

The chain carries TRBV28 and TRBJ1-5, with D maybe TRBD1 (6 bases). The germline V gene has CDR1 MDHEN and CDR2 SYDVKM. Trimming removed 3 bases from V and 6 bases from J, with 18 bases in between. This CDR3 has 16 residues. The CDR3 protein is CASSFYTGTMIQPQHF. The CDR3 region has the DNA TGTGCCAGCAGTTTTTACACAGGGACGATGATTCAGCCCCAGCATTTT.